Shown below are 19 T cell receptor beta chains from a single sample sequenced in a study of blood T cell repertoires in COVID-19. Data came from immunoSEQ multiplex PCR; TCRdb stores just in-frame clones and leaves some out. The table shows 350,000 to 550,000 clones, with approximately 90% occurring only once. Sequenced input: peripheral blood. All receptors derive from a woman in her 30s with acute or convalescent COVID-19.

This clone was seen a single time. The chain is built from TRBV30 and TRBJ2-2; 10 bases line up with TRBD2. The germline CDR1 and CDR2 sequences are GTSNPN and SVGIG (reference sequence). The ends lost 1 base at V and 7 bases at J; junction bases unmatched: 6. This CDR3 has 15 amino acids. CDR3 amino acids: CAWSALAGWSGELFF. DNA for the CDR3: TGTGCCTGGAGTGCACTAGCGGGGTGGAGCGGGGAGCTGTTTTTT.

This clone came up a few times. V gene TRBV19 combines with J gene TRBJ1-5; D might be TRBD1 (6 bases). There are 16 residues in the CDR3. Germline CDR1 reads LNHDA; CDR2 reads SQIVND (reference sequence). The ends were cut back, 4 bases at V and 5 bases at J, with 18 bases in the middle. CDR3 nucleotides: TGTGCCAGTAGTAGGGGTGGACAGTCTGTTTATCAGCCCCAGCATTTT. Amino acid sequence: CASSRGGQSVYQPQHF.

CDR3 amino acids: CAIRAWATDTQYF. In DNA form, the CDR3 reads TGTGCCATCAGGGCCTGGGCCACAGATACGCAGTATTTT. The chain has TRBV10-3 and TRBJ2-3; D gene ambiguous. The CDR3 sequence is 13 residues long. Germline values: CDR1 ENHRY, CDR2 SYGVKD. The ends were cut back, 6 bases at V and 2 bases at J, with 9 bases in the middle.

This chain uses TRBV28 with TRBJ2-3, with 7 bases matching TRBD1. The CDR3 consists of 16 residues. From germline, CDR1 is MDHEN and CDR2 SYDVKM. With V trimmed by 2 bases and J by 6 bases, 11 bases remained unmatched. The CDR3 region is CASSLPRTGWADTQYF. The DNA for the CDR3 is TGTGCCAGCAGTTTACCCAGGACAGGTTGGGCGGATACGCAGTATTTT.

This clone appeared a few times. The J gene is TRBJ2-1, the V gene TRBV9; 8 nucleotides agree with TRBD1. The CDR3 spans 16 residues. With 4 bases clipped from V and 4 bases from J, the junction kept 10 bases outside the gene matches. In germline, CDR1 is SGDLS, CDR2 YYNGEE. The CDR3 DNA reads as TGTGCCAGCAGCCCGACGGACAGGGAACGATACAATGAGCAGTTCTTC. It encodes CASSPTDRERYNEQFF.

This rearrangement joins TRBV27 to TRBJ2-2; D may be TRBD2 (5 bases). CDR1 and CDR2 from the germline V gene are MNHEY and SMNVEV (reference sequence). V shed 6 bases and J shed 1 base, with 15 bases lying between them. The CDR3 consists of 16 residues. The DNA of the CDR3 is TGTGCCAGCAGCAGCAACCGGGATCGGAACACCGGGGAGCTGTTTTTT. This codes for CASSSNRDRNTGELFF.

In this sample, this clone turned up a few times. The chain has TRBV6-5 and TRBJ2-4, with D maybe TRBD1 (5 bases). The V end lost 7 bases, the J end lost 4 bases, and 8 bases lay between the germline ends. CDR3 length equals 12 residues. Germline CDR1 is MNHEY and CDR2 is SVGAGI. CDR3 protein: CASTPGKNIQYF. The CDR3 region has the DNA TGTGCCAGCACCCCAGGGAAAAACATTCAGTACTTC.

This clone was recorded once. The chain uses TRBV5-1 and TRBJ2-3, with a possible D match to TRBD1 (7 bases). Germline CDR1 SGHRS, CDR2 YFSETQ. Trimming removed 4 bases from V and 3 bases from J, with 18 bases in between. The CDR3 has 16 amino acids. The CDR3 sequence is CASSLNGAGGTDTQYF. The CDR3 DNA is TGCGCCAGCAGCCTCAATGGGGCAGGGGGGACAGATACGCAGTATTTT.

V gene TRBV5-4 combines with J gene TRBJ2-4; 12 bases are shared with TRBD2. CDR1 and CDR2 (germline): SGHNT, YYREEE (reference sequence). V dropped 4 bases and J dropped 1; count of bases not matched to a gene: 15. The CDR3 has 20 residues. The CDR3 DNA reads TGTGCCAGCAGCCCGGGCCAGGCTAGCGGGGGGGCTCGGGCCAAAAACATTCAGTACTTC. As protein: CASSPGQASGGARAKNIQYF.

The gene calls are TRBV6-5 and TRBJ2-1, with a possible D match to TRBD2 (6 bases). The ends were cut back, 0 bases at V and 3 bases at J, with 12 bases in the middle. Germline V gives CDR1 MNHEY, CDR2 SVGAGI. The CDR3 has 16 amino acids. CDR3 sequence reads: CASSYSVGGFYNEQFF. The CDR3 nucleotides read TGTGCCAGCAGTTACTCGGTGGGGGGATTCTACAATGAGCAGTTCTTC.

The V and J genes are TRBV7-8 and TRBJ2-2; TRBD1 agrees at 7 bases. This CDR3 has 15 residues. Germline values: CDR1 SGHVS, CDR2 FQNEAQ. J lost 3 bases, V lost 5 bases, and 6 bases had no gene match. The CDR3 protein is CASSARQGDTGELFF. The CDR3 nucleotides read TGTGCCAGCAGCGCCCGACAGGGAGACACCGGGGAGCTGTTTTTT.

The rearrangement joins TRBV2 to TRBJ2-5; TRBD2 matches at 11 bases. The CDR3 contains 16 residues. Germline V gives CDR1 SNHLY, CDR2 FYNNEI. Trimming cost V 4 bases and J 1 base; bases outside gene matches: 5. CDR3 in DNA: TGTGCCAGCAGTGCCAGTACTAGCGGGGGCCAAGAGACCCAGTACTTC. Amino acid sequence: CASSASTSGGQETQYF.

This clone was recorded only once. V gene TRBV21-1 combines with J gene TRBJ1-5; the table gives TRBD1 as D, unverified against the DNA. TRBV21-1 is recorded as a pseudogene. CDR3 length: 19 amino acids. CDR3 sequence reads: CASSKRDRGQTYSNQPQHF. The CDR3 DNA reads TGTGCCAGCAGCAAACGGGACAGGGGACAAACTTATAGCAATCAGCCCCAGCATTTT.

The chain employs TRBV10-2 and TRBJ2-1, with a possible D match to TRBD1 (6 bases). CDR1 WSHSY and CDR2 SAAADI come from the germline V gene. Trimming left V 2 bases short and J 3 bases short, with 14 bases between. This CDR3 has 16 amino acids. CDR3 coding DNA: TGCGCCAGCAGTGAGGGACAGCTTATAAACTACAATGAGCAGTTCTTC. Translated, it gives CASSEGQLINYNEQFF.

The CDR3 loop is CASSLTSGSYEQYF. The CDR3 DNA reads TGTGCCAGCAGCTTGACTAGTGGGTCCTACGAGCAGTACTTC. The chain links TRBV7-2 to TRBJ2-7, with D possibly being TRBD2 (6 bases). This CDR3 contains 14 residues. The germline gives CDR1 SGHTA, CDR2 FQGNSA. Trimming cost V 3 bases and J 1 base, with 10 bases left between them.

The chain couples TRBV24-1 to TRBJ1-2; TRBD1 might be the D (5 bases). The CDR3 spans 13 residues. CDR1 is KGHDR and CDR2 is SFDVKD in the germline V gene. Trimming removed 4 bases from V and 9 bases from J, with 14 bases in between. CDR3 protein: CATSDAGGMSYTF. CDR3 DNA: TGTGCCACCAGTGACGCGGGGGGGATGAGCTACACCTTC.

The sample holds one count of this clone. The chain carries TRBV2 and TRBJ2-2; 10 bases line up with TRBD1. The CDR3 sequence is 15 residues long. Trimming took 7 bases from V and 4 from J; bases not matched to a gene: 6. Germline V lookup: CDR1 SNHLY, CDR2 FYNNEI. The CDR3 sequence is CASTKGQGTTGELFF. The CDR3 DNA reads as TGTGCCAGCACGAAGGGACAGGGGACCACCGGGGAGCTGTTTTTT.

The rearrangement links TRBV18 to TRBJ2-1; the D gene is possibly TRBD1 (5 bases). The CDR3 totals 13 residues. CDR1 is KGHSH, CDR2 LQKENI, per germline. The germline V and J ends were trimmed by 5 bases and 8 bases, with 13 bases remaining between them. The CDR3, as DNA: TGTGCCAGCTCAGGGCAGGGAATGGATGAGCAGTTCTTC. Residues: CASSGQGMDEQFF.

The gene calls are TRBV25-1 and TRBJ2-6, with 7 bases aligning to TRBD1. V was clipped by 4 bases and J by 0 bases; unmatched bases: 9. This CDR3 is 18 amino acids long. CDR1 MGHDK and CDR2 SYGVNS come from the germline V gene. CDR3: CASSAGDSHYSGANVLTF. The CDR3 coding sequence is TGTGCCAGCAGTGCAGGGGACAGCCATTACTCTGGGGCCAACGTCCTGACTTTC. The entire variable domain, with the rest obtained from reference TRBV25-1 and TRBJ2-6, is as follows: EADIYQTPRYLVIGTGKKITLECSQTMGHDKMYWYQQDPGMELHLIHYSYGVNSTEKGDLSSESTVSRIRTEHFPLTLESARPSHTSQYLCASSAGDSHYSGANVLTFGAGSRLTVL.